A single sample gave rise to the 23 T cell receptor beta chains below, sequenced in a study of tumor-infiltrating lymphocytes in primary liver carcinoma. cDNA specific to TCR beta was made from approximately 0.55 ug of total RNA, with a constant-region primer employed for priming. Each TCR beta library was derived from three nested multiplex PCR rounds that employed slightly modified ARM-PCR. With TRBV1-TRBV30 forward primers and a C-beta reverse primer, the first two PCR rounds were run for around 10 cycles each. TCRdb analysed the multiplex PCR reads with MiXCR anew, one entry per CDR3 protein. Found here are about 99,000 distinct CDR3 sequences, around 63% of them singletons; the top ten hold 7.5% to 10%. Unsorted bulk tissue of about 20-30 mg yielded co-extracted RNA and DNA. Sequences were obtained from liver tumor tissue from sampling region 5. Described subset: tumor region T5, tumor centre. The receptor source for this set is an older woman with primary liver carcinoma and hepatitis B virus infection.

In regard to this clonotype: Germline is not matched at one junction end, which may reflect a read error. The chain recombines TRBV11-2 with TRBJ2-7; no clear D gene. Germline assignment: CDR1 SGHAT and CDR2 FQNNGV. This CDR3 has 12 residues. The chain's CDR3 is CTSSSVGCEQYF. The CDR3 region has the DNA TGTACCAGCAGCTCCGTGGGTTGCGAGCAGTACTTC.

In its sample, this clonotype was seen once. This rearrangement joins TRBV9 to TRBJ1-1; a weak D match, TRBD1 (5 bases). Germline CDR1 is SGDLS and CDR2 is YYNGEE. This CDR3 spans 15 amino acids. The V and J ends lost 0 bases and 5 bases respectively, with 14 bases between them. CDR3 amino acids: CASSVGGAWGTEAFF. The CDR3 DNA reads TGTGCCAGCAGCGTAGGAGGGGCATGGGGGACTGAAGCTTTCTTT.

Notes on this clonotype: Relative to the germline gene, one junction end is altered; a read error may explain this. The chain recombines TRBV7-7 with TRBJ2-3; 8 positions agree with TRBD1. The germline V gene has CDR1 SSHAT and CDR2 FNYEAQ (reference sequence). The CDR3 is 16 amino acids. The chain's CDR3 is CASSLGAGGRIDTQYF. CDR3 DNA sequence: TGTGCTAGCAGCTTAGGGGCAGGGGGCCGGATAGATACGCAGTATTTT. Variable domain in full (rest from reference TRBV7-7 and TRBJ2-3): GAGVSQSPRYKVTKRGQDVTLRCDPISSHATLYWYQQALGQGPEFLTYFNYEAQPDKSGLPSDRFSAERPEGSISTLTIQRTEQRDSAMYRCASSLGAGGRIDTQYFGPGTRLTVL.

V usage is TRBV19 and J usage is TRBJ2-5, with TRBD1 matching 7 bases. J was trimmed by 1 base and V by 1 base; bases with no gene match: 0. Germline CDR1 and CDR2: LNHDA and SQIVND (reference sequence). The CDR3 contains 14 residues. The CDR3 nucleotides are TGTGCCAGTAGTATAGGGACAGGCCAAGAGACCCAGTACTTC. It codes for CASSIGTGQETQYF.

As for this clonotype: The junction and the germline gene differ at one end; a read error may be behind it. The chain employs TRBV10-3 and TRBJ1-4, with D perhaps matching TRBD1 (5 bases). Germline assignment: CDR1 ENHRY and CDR2 SYGVKD. CDR3 length: 16 amino acids. CDR3 sequence (DNA): TGTGCCATCAGTGAGTCGAGTCCGGGGGTGGGTGAAAAACTGTCTTTT. Its protein product is CAISESSPGVGEKLSF.

The chain is built from TRBV4-1 and TRBJ2-2, with D perhaps matching TRBD2 (7 bases). CDR1 MGHRA and CDR2 YSYEKL come from the germline V gene. V lost 10 bases, J lost 0 bases, and 21 bases lay in between. The CDR3 is 17 amino acids. The CDR3 is CANNQEGGWSNTGELFF. CDR3 in DNA: TGCGCCAACAACCAAGAGGGGGGGTGGTCGAACACCGGGGAGCTGTTTTTT.

J is TRBJ1-2 and V is TRBV28; no clear D. Germline V lookup: CDR1 MDHEN, CDR2 SYDVKM. CDR3 length: 17 residues. Trimming pared 3 bases from V and 2 bases from J, leaving 19 bases between. The DNA of the CDR3 is TGTGCCAGCAGTTTTCGACGTCTCAGGCAACCGAACTATGGCTACACCTTC. This translates into CASSFRRLRQPNYGYTF.

V gene TRBV19 combines with J gene TRBJ2-7, with D possibly TRBD1 on 5 matching bases. Germline lookup yields CDR1 LNHDA and CDR2 SQIVND (reference sequence). This CDR3 is 15 amino acids long. Deletions cut 2 bases from V and 1 base from J, with 12 bases between. CDR3 sequence: CASSISRQKSYEQYF. The CDR3 DNA follows: TGTGCCAGTAGTATATCTAGACAGAAGTCCTACGAGCAGTACTTC.

This clonotype was seen more than once but under ten times. The chain couples TRBV24-1 to TRBJ2-6; D unresolved. Germline V gene sequence: CDR1 KGHDR, CDR2 SFDVKD. V was trimmed by 3 bases and J by 2 bases, leaving 1 base between them. This CDR3 spans 13 amino acids. DNA of the CDR3: TGTGCCACCAGTGATCCTGGGGCCAACGTCCTGACTTTC. Protein product: CATSDPGANVLTF.

To note about this clonotype: This may stem from a read error, because a much larger clone lies one nucleotide away. This chain joins TRBV13 and TRBJ2-3; 14 positions agree with TRBD2. The CDR3 runs 15 residues. Per germline, CDR1 PRHDT and CDR2 FYEKMQ (reference sequence). CDR3 bases: TGTGCCAGCAGCTTCGGACTAGCGGGAGGAGATACGCAGTTTTTT. Its translation: CASSFGLAGGDTQFF.

The V gene is TRBV29-1, the J gene TRBJ2-4; the D gene could be TRBD1 or TRBD2 (7 bases each). The CDR3 contains 13 residues. CDR1 SQVTM and CDR2 ANQGSEA come from the germline V gene. V was shortened by 7 bases and J by 5 bases, with 15 bases between the two germline ends. The CDR3 DNA reads as TGCAGCGCATACCAGGGGGGGGAAAACATTCAGTACTTC. The encoded protein is CSAYQGGENIQYF.

The chain recombines TRBV4-1 with TRBJ2-1; 8 bases map to TRBD2. CDR1 is MGHRA and CDR2 is YSYEKL in the germline V gene. This CDR3 is 16 amino acids long. V shed 1 base, J shed 7 bases, and the junction held 9 bases outside the gene matches. CDR3 amino acids: CASSQGITSGYNEQFF. The CDR3 DNA follows: TGCGCCAGCAGCCAAGGTATTACTAGCGGATATAATGAGCAGTTCTTC.

This clonotype was counted once. The genes are TRBV5-1 and TRBJ2-2; 8 positions match TRBD2. The CDR3 contains 16 residues. Unmatched junction bases numbered 15, after V lost 8 bases and J lost 6 bases. CDR1 SGHRS and CDR2 YFSETQ come from the germline V gene. The CDR3 DNA reads as TGCGCCAGTAGTTTTAGAGCGGGAGTCAGTCCCGGGGAGCTGTTTTTT. This translates into CASSFRAGVSPGELFF.

With regard to this clonotype: The conserved phenylalanine or tryptophan is not found at the CDR3 terminus, so this likely reflects a read error. The J gene is TRBJ2-7, the V gene TRBV6-1, with 9 positions matching TRBD2. The CDR3 is made up of 17 amino acids. Germline CDR1 and CDR2: MNHNS and SASEGT. V trimming: 2 bases; J trimming: 6 bases; junction bases outside the gene matches: 14. The CDR3 bases are TGTGCCAGCAGTGAAAGAGCTCCTAGCGGGATGGTTACCGAGCAGTACTTA. Its protein is CASSERAPSGMVTEQYL.

The rearrangement links TRBV28 to TRBJ2-2; a possible D gene is TRBD2 (5 bases). The CDR3 length is 15 residues. CDR1 and CDR2 (germline): MDHEN, SYDVKM. With 4 bases removed from V and 6 bases from J, the gap between germline ends came to 15 bases. This CDR3 reads CASSSRTPGAGELFF. CDR3 in DNA: TGTGCCAGCAGTTCCCGGACTCCCGGGGCCGGGGAGCTGTTTTTT.

This clonotype is medium-sized (0.01 to 0.1%) by share. This chain uses TRBV11-2 with TRBJ2-3, with 7 bases fitting TRBD2. Germline V gene sequence: CDR1 SGHAT, CDR2 FQNNGV. With V trimmed by 4 bases and J by 6 bases, 7 bases remained unmatched. The CDR3 is made up of 14 amino acids. The CDR3 loop is CASSSAGVGDTQYF. The DNA for the CDR3 is TGTGCCAGCAGCTCCGCGGGAGTAGGGGATACGCAGTATTTT.

Remarks on this clonotype: Without the conserved terminal phenylalanine or tryptophan, this CDR3 likely stems from a read error. V and J are TRBV4-2 and TRBJ2-1; weak D call: TRBD2 (5 bases). V was cut by 5 bases and J by 7 bases, with 21 bases left in between. Germline V gene data show CDR1 as LGHNA and CDR2 as YNFKEQ. CDR3 size: 16 residues. The CDR3 here is CASSTRESWRKNEQFL. The CDR3 DNA reads TGTGCCAGCAGCACGAGGGAAAGCTGGAGGAAAAATGAGCAGTTCCTC.

The chain recombines TRBV11-2 with TRBJ1-1, with D uncertain. The CDR3 runs 14 residues. The V and J ends lost 7 bases and 5 bases respectively, with 17 bases between them. The germline CDR1 and CDR2 sequences are SGHAT and FQNNGV. CDR3 nucleotide sequence: TGTGCCAGCAACCTAGCGGGCAGGAGGACTGAAGCTTTCTTT. This encodes CASNLAGRRTEAFF.

A remark on this clonotype: One end of the junction fails to match germline, which may point to a read error. The rearrangement uses TRBV11-2 and TRBJ2-4; a weak D match, TRBD2 (6 bases). The CDR3 runs 14 residues. Per the germline V gene, CDR1 is SGHAT and CDR2 is FQNNGV. The CDR3 protein is CASSSAGPKNIQYF. For the CDR3, the DNA is TGTGCCAGCAGTTCGGCGGGACCGAAAAACATTCAGTATTTC.

With regard to this clonotype: The CDR3 does not end in the conserved phenylalanine or tryptophan, so this is likely a read error. The chain joins TRBV29-1 to TRBJ2-1; 7 bases line up with TRBD2. Germline V gene data show CDR1 as SQVTM and CDR2 as ANQGSEA. The CDR3 covers 12 residues. Here the CDR3 reads CCGSSGLNEQFI. CDR3 sequence (DNA): TGCTGCGGGAGTTCGGGCTTGAATGAGCAGTTCATC.

As to this clonotype: The junction shows a germline mismatch at one end, possibly a read error. The genes are TRBV11-2 and TRBJ2-1; D might be TRBD2 (6 bases). CDR1 is SGHAT and CDR2 is FQNNGV in the germline V gene. This CDR3 has 15 amino acids. The DNA for the CDR3 is TGTGCCAGCAGCCTAGTGTCTAACGGGAGCAATGAGCAGCTCTTC. This encodes CASSLVSNGSNEQLF.

Turning to this clonotype: As the CDR3 is not closed by the conserved phenylalanine or tryptophan, this likely results from a read error. The chain links TRBV11-1 to TRBJ2-3; D is undetermined. From germline, CDR1 is SGHAT and CDR2 FQDESV (reference sequence). V dropped 3 bases and J dropped 2 bases, with 15 bases sitting between them. The CDR3 runs to 16 residues. CDR3 sequence reads: CASSLENSWTTDTQYS. The CDR3 DNA reads TGTGCCAGCAGCTTGGAGAACTCGTGGACCACAGATACGCAGTATTCT.

Note on this clonotype: Because the CDR3 is missing its conserved closing phenylalanine or tryptophan, this is likely a read error. This chain joins TRBV11-2 and TRBJ1-1; D is unclear. The CDR3 is made up of 13 amino acids. The germline gives CDR1 SGHAT, CDR2 FQNNGV. The CDR3 is CASGLLAETEAFS. CDR3 DNA sequence: TGTGCCAGCGGCTTATTGGCCGAAACTGAAGCTTTCTCT.